This T cell receptor beta chain was captured by sequencing in a study of T-cell memory formation after mild COVID-19. Background on the study: The study found TCR clusters largely donor specific. General study points: Some clones that responded were present in memory (sampled pre-infection), which suggests cross-reactive memory joined.

cDNA libraries for TCR alpha and TCR beta, carrying sample barcodes and UMIs, came from 5'RACE with constant-segment primers. TCRdb re-analysed the 5' RACE reads in MiXCR, keeping a single row per CDR3 protein. The table has approximately 350,000 distinct CDR3 sequences, over 25% seen once. CDR1 and CDR2 (germline): MGHRA, YSYEKL. This CDR3 comprises 17 residues. V lost 3 bases to trimming and J lost 3 bases; unmatched junction nucleotides: 13. Note on this clonotype: The antigen is unknown.

The receptor's source is an adult woman who had mild COVID-19 (a few samples of this study predate the infection). Cell type and time point are not known. The specimen was PBMCs or a T cell subset sorted from them (not recorded which). The chain couples TRBV4-1 to TRBJ2-7, with TRBD1 identical over 8 bases. The CDR3 coding sequence is TGCGCCAGCAGCCATATCGTCAGGGGGCGAGGAATCTACGAGCAGTACTTC. Translation gives CASSHIVRGRGIYEQYF.